Shown below are 8 T cell receptor beta chains from a single sample sequenced in a study of T cells in Graves' hyperthyroidism and ophthalmopathy. RNA transcripts served as the template for amplifying TCR beta CDR3 regions. The HTBI primer set drove a first-round RT-PCR of the TCR CDR3. One entry per CDR3 protein, called by TCRdb with MiXCR from the multiplex PCR reads. Here the sample spans under 250,000 distinct CDR3 sequences, approximately 23% being singletons. The specimen sequenced was blood. These receptors came from a woman in her 40s with Graves' ophthalmopathy.

This clonotype came up many times. The chain is built from TRBV12-3 or TRBV12-4 and TRBJ2-3; D perhaps matches TRBD2 (5 bases). The CDR3 extends over 15 amino acids. V shed 3 bases and J shed 1 base, with 11 bases lying between them. This CDR3 is CASSFGVGGTDTQYF. CDR3 DNA sequence: TGTGCCAGCAGTTTCGGGGTCGGAGGCACAGATACGCAGTATTTT.

In this sample, this clonotype turned up many times. The genes are TRBV5-4 and TRBJ1-2; D unclear. V was pared by 2 bases and J by 3 bases, with 14 bases between. CDR1 and CDR2 (germline): SGHNT, YYREEE (reference sequence). The CDR3 runs to 15 residues. The CDR3 loop is CASSFSLVADYGYTF. Here the CDR3 DNA reads TGTGCCAGCAGCTTTTCGTTGGTGGCGGACTATGGCTACACCTTC.

The table lists this clonotype with many counts. The chain couples TRBV10-3 to TRBJ2-7, with D perhaps matching TRBD1 (6 bases). The V end was cut by 4 bases, the J end by 7 bases, with 14 bases between. The CDR3 sequence is 13 residues long. Germline-derived CDR1 and CDR2 are ENHRY and SYGVKD. The CDR3 loop is CAISGIQGNEQYF. CDR3 in DNA: TGTGCCATCAGTGGTATACAGGGTAATGAGCAGTACTTC.

This clonotype was recorded at least ten times. The chain joins TRBV19 to TRBJ1-1; 9 bases map to TRBD1. V lost 10 bases, J lost 0 bases, and 3 bases stayed unmatched. Germline V CDR1 and CDR2: LNHDA, SQIVND (reference sequence). CDR3 size: 13 residues. The CDR3 reads CATRTGVNTEAFF. CDR3 sequence (DNA): TGTGCCACCCGGACAGGGGTGAACACTGAAGCTTTCTTT.

This clonotype was seen ten or more times. CDR3 loop: CAFSHAVGYTF. The CDR3 DNA reads as TGTGCCTTCTCTCATGCCGTTGGCTACACCTTC. V is TRBV30 and J is TRBJ1-2; D is uncertain. Deletions cut 7 bases from V and 7 bases from J, with 13 bases between. The CDR3 contains 11 residues. Germline V gives CDR1 GTSNPN, CDR2 SVGIG (reference sequence).

This clonotype was seen ten or more times. The CDR3 loop is CASSLTGSSNQPQHF. CDR3 in DNA: TGTGCCAGCAGCCTTACAGGGTCGAGCAATCAGCCCCAGCATTTT. This sequence joins TRBV27 and TRBJ1-5; D is possibly TRBD1 (6 bases). This CDR3 contains 15 residues. Per the germline V gene, CDR1 is MNHEY and CDR2 is SMNVEV (reference sequence). V was shortened by 6 bases and J by 1 base, with 13 bases between the two germline ends.

This clonotype occurred many times. This chain joins TRBV6-1 and TRBJ2-2; 11 bases line up with TRBD1. V lost 7 bases, J lost 7 bases, and 8 bases stayed unmatched. This CDR3 is 15 amino acids long. CDR1 and CDR2 from the germline V gene are MNHNS and SASEGT. Written as DNA, the CDR3 is TGTGCCAGCATGATCGGACAGGGGGCTAGCGGGGAGCTGTTTTTT. Translating gives CASMIGQGASGELFF.

On this clonotype itself: A much larger clone differs by one base, so this may be a read error. The V and J genes are TRBV12-3 or TRBV12-4 and TRBJ2-7; D remains unclear. CDR3 length: 13 residues. V lost 7 bases to trimming and J lost 3 bases, with 13 bases between them. The CDR3 coding sequence is TGTGCCAGCAACCCACACTCGGACTACGAGCAGTACTTC. This gives the protein CASNPHSDYEQYF.